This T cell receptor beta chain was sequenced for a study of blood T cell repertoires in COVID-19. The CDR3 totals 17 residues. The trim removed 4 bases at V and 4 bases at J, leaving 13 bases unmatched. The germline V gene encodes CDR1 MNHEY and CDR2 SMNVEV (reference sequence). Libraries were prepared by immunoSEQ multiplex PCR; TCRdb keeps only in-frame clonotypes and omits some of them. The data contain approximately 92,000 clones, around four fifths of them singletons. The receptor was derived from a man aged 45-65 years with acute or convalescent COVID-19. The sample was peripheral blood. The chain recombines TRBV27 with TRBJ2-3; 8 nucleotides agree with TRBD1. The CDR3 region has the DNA TGTGCCAGCAGTTCCAACAGGGGGTTGTTGGTGGCAGATACGCAGTATTTT. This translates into CASSSNRGLLVADTQYF.